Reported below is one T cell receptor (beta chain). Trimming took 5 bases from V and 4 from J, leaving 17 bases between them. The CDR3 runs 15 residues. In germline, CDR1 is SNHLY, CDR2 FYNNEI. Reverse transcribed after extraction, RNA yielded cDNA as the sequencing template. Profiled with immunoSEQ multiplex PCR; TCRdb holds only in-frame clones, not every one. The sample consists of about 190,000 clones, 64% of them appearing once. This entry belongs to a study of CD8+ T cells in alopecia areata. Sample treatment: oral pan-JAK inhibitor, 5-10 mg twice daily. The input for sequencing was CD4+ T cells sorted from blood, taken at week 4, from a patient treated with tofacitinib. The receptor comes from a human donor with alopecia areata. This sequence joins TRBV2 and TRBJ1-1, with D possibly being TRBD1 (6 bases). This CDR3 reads CASSLDRSVGTEAFF. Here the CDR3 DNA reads TGTGCCAGCAGTTTGGACAGATCGGTTGGCACTGAAGCTTTCTTT.